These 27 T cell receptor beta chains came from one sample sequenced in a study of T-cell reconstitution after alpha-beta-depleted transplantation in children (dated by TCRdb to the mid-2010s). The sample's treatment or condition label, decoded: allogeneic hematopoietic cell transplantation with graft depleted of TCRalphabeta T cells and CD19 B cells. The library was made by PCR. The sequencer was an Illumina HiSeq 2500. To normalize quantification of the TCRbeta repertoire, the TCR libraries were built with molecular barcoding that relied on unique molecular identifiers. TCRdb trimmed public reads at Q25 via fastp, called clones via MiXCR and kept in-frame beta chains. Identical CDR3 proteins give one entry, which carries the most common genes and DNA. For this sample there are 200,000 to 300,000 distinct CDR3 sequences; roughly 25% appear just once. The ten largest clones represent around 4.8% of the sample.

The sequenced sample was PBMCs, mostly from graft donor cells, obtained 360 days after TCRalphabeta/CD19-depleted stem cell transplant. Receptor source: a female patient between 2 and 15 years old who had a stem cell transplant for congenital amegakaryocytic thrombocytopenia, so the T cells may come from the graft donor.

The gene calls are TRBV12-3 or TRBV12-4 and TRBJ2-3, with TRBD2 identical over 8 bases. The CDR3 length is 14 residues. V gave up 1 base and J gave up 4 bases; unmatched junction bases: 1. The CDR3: CASSLGGRSDTQYF. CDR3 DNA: TGTGCCAGCAGTTTAGGCGGGAGGTCAGATACGCAGTATTTT.

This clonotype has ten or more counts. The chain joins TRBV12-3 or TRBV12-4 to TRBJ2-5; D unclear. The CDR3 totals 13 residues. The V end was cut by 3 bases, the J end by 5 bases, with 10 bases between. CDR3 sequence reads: CASSFRSLETQYF. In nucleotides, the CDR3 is TGTGCCAGCAGTTTCAGATCGTTGGAGACCCAGTACTTC.

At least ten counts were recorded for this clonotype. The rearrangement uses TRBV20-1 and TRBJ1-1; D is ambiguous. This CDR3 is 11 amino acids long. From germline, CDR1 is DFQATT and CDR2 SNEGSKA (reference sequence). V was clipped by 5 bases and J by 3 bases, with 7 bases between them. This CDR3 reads CSAVTYTEAFF. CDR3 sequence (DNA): TGCAGTGCTGTTACCTACACTGAAGCTTTCTTT.

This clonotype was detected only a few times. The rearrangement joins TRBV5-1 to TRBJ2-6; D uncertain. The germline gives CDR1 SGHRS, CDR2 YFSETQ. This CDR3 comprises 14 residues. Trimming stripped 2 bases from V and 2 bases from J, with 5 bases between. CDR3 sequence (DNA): TGCGCCAGCAGCTTTTCACCTGGGGCCAACGTCCTGACTTTC. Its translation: CASSFSPGANVLTF.

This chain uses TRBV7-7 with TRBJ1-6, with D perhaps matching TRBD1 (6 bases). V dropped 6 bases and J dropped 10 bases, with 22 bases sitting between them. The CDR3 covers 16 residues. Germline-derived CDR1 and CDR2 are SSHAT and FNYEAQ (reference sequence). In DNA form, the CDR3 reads TGTGCCAGCAGTTCCACCTACAGGGTAGTCCAGTCACCCCTCCACTTT. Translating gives CASSSTYRVVQSPLHF. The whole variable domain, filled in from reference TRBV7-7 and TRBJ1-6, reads GAGVSQSPRYKVTKRGQDVTLRCDPISSHATLYWYQQALGQGPEFLTYFNYEAQPDKSGLPSDRFSAERPEGSISTLTIQRTEQRDSAMYRCASSSTYRVVQSPLHFGNGTRLTVT.

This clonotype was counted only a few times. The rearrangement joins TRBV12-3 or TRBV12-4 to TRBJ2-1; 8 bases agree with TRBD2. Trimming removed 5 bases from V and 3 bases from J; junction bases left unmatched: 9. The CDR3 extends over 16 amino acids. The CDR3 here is CASSPQRESFYNEQFF. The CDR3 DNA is TGTGCCAGCAGTCCGCAGCGGGAGTCATTCTACAATGAGCAGTTCTTC.

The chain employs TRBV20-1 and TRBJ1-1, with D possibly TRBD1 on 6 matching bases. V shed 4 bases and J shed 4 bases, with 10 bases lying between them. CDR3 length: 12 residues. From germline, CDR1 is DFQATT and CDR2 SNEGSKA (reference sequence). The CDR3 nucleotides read TGCAGTGCTATAACAGGGTTCACTGAAGCTTTCTTT. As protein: CSAITGFTEAFF.

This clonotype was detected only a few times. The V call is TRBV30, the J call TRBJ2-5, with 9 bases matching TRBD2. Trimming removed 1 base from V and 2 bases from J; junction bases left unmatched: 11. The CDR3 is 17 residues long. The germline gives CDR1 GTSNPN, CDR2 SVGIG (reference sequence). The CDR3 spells CAWSEGVAGVGQETQYF. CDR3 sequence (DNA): TGTGCCTGGAGTGAGGGAGTAGCGGGAGTTGGGCAAGAGACCCAGTACTTC.

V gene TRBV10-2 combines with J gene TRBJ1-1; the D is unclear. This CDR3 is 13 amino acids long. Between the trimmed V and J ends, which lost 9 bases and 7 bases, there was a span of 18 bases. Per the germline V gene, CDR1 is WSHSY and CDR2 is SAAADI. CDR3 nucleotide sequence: TGCGCCAGTAGAAACCGAGAAGGTAGTGAAGCTTTCTTT. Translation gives CASRNREGSEAFF.

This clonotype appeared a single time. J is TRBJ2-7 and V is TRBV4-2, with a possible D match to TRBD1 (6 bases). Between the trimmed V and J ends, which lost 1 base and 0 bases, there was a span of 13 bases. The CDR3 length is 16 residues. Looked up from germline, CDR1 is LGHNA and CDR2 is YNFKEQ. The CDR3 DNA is TGTGCCAGCAGCCAAGCAAGGCAGGGGCACTCCTACGAGCAGTACTTC. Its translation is CASSQARQGHSYEQYF.

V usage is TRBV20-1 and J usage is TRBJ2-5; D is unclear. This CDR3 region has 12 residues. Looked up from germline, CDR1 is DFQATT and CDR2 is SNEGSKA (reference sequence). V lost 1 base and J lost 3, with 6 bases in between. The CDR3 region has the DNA TGCAGTGCTAGAGGCGGAAAAGAGACCCAGTACTTC. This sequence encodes CSARGGKETQYF.

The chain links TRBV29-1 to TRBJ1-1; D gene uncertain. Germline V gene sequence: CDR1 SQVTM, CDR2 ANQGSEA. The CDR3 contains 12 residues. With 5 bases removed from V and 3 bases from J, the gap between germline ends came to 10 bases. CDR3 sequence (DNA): TGCAGCGTTCGGTGGGGTTACACTGAAGCTTTCTTT. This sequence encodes CSVRWGYTEAFF.

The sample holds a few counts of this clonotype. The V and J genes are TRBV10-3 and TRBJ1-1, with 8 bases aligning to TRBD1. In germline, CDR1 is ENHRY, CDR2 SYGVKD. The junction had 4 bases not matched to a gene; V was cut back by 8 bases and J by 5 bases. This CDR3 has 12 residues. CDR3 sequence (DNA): TGTGCCATCGGACAGGGAGATACTGAAGCTTTCTTT. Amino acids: CAIGQGDTEAFF.

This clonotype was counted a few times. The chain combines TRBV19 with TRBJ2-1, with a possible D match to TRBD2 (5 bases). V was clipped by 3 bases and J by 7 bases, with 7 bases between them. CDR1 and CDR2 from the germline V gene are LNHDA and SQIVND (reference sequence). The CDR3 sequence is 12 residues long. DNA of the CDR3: TGTGCCAGTAGTATGAGGGCGAATGAGCAGTTCTTC. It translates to CASSMRANEQFF.

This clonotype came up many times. This CDR3 is CASSPFRGSHHEQYF. The CDR3 bases are TGTGCCAGCTCGCCATTTAGGGGGTCCCACCACGAGCAGTACTTC. The V and J genes are TRBV12-3 or TRBV12-4 and TRBJ2-7; a possible D gene is TRBD1 (6 bases). The ends were cut back, 8 bases at V and 5 bases at J, with 22 bases in the middle. This CDR3 is 15 amino acids long.

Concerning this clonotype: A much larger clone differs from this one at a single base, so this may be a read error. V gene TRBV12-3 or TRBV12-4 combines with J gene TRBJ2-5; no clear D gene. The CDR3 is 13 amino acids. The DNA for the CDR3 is TGTGCCACCAGTTTAGAACCCACAGAGACCCAGTACTTC. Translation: CATSLEPTETQYF.

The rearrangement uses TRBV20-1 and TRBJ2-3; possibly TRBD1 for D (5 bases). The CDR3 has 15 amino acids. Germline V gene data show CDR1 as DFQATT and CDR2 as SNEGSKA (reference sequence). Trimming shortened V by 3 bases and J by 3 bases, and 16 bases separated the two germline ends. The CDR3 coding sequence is TGCAGTGCTAGGGTGGAGACAGCTTCAACAGATACGCAGTATTTT. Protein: CSARVETASTDTQYF.

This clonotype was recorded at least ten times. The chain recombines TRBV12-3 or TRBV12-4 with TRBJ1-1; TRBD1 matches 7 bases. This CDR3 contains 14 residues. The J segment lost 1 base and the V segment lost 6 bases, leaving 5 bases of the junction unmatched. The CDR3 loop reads CASSRRGENTEAFF. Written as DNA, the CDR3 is TGTGCCAGCAGCCGCAGGGGGGAGAACACTGAAGCTTTCTTT.

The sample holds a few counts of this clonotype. The CDR3 here is CASSLILAGAYEQYF. DNA for the CDR3: TGTGCCAGCAGTTTAATACTAGCGGGAGCCTACGAGCAGTACTTC. The chain carries TRBV12-3 or TRBV12-4 and TRBJ2-7, with 11 bases lining up with TRBD2. V was clipped by 2 bases and J by 2 bases; unmatched bases: 2. This CDR3 has 15 amino acids.

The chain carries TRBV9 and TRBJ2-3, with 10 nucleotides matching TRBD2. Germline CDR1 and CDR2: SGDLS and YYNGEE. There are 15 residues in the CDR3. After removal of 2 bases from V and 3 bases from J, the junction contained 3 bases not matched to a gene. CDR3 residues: CASSVSSGRTDTQYF. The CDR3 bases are TGTGCCAGCAGCGTTTCTAGCGGGAGAACAGATACGCAGTATTTT.

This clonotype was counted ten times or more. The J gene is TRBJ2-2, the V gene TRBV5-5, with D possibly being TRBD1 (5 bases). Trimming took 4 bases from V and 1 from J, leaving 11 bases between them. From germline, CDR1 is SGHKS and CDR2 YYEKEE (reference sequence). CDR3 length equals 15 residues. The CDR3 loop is CASSPPTGNTGELFF. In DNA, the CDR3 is TGTGCCAGCAGCCCACCAACAGGGAACACCGGGGAGCTGTTTTTT.

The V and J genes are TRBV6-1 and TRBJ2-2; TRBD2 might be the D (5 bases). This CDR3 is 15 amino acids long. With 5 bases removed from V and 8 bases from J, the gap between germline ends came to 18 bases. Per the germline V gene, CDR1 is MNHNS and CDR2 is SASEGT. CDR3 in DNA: TGTGCCAGCAGTCCACGGCCTTTCTGGGAGGGGGAGCTGTTTTTT. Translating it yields CASSPRPFWEGELFF.

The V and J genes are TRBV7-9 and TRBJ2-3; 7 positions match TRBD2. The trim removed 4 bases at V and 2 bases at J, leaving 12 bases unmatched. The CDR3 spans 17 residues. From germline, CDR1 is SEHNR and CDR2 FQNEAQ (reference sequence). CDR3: CASSSGTLGRFTDTQYF. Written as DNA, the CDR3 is TGTGCCAGCAGCTCGGGGACTCTCGGGAGGTTCACAGATACGCAGTATTTT.

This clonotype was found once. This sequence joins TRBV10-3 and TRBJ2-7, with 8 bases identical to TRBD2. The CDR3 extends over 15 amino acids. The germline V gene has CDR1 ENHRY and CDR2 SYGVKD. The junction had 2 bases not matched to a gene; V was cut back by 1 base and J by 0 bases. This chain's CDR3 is CAISEWLAGSYEQYF. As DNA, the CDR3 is TGTGCCATCAGTGAGTGGCTAGCGGGCTCCTACGAGCAGTACTTC.

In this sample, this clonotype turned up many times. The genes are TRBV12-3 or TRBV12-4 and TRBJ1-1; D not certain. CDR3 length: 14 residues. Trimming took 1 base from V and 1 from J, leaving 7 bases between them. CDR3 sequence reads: CASSLVSGNTEAFF. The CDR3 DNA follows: TGTGCCAGCAGTTTAGTCTCGGGGAACACTGAAGCTTTCTTT.

CDR3 residues: CASSETAGSYEQYF. DNA of the CDR3: TGTGCCAGCAGTGAAACAGCAGGGTCATACGAGCAGTACTTC. V usage is TRBV25-1 and J usage is TRBJ2-7; a possible D gene is TRBD1 (5 bases). V was pared by 2 bases and J by 4 bases, with 12 bases between. The CDR3 contains 14 residues. In germline, CDR1 is MGHDK, CDR2 SYGVNS.

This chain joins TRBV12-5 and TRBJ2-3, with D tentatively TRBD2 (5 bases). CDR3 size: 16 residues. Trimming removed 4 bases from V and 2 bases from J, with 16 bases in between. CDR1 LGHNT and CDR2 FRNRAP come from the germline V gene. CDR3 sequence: CASGSHSLGDTDTQYF. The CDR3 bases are TGTGCTAGTGGTTCCCACAGCCTCGGGGACACAGATACGCAGTATTTT.